This T cell receptor (beta chain) was identified during a study of blood T cell repertoires in COVID-19. In the study overall: Acute and convalescent COVID-19 specimens originated in the United States, Italy and Spain. From T cells, B-cell-depleted T cells, or PBMCs came the material, which was cDNA or gDNA.

V was pared by 3 bases and J by 0 bases, with 5 bases between. Germline V gene lookup returns CDR1 KGHSH and CDR2 LQKENI. The CDR3 has 14 residues. Per the original data handling: For nucleated cells, counts were estimated from reference gene primer amplification. The data were produced by immunoSEQ multiplex PCR, yet TCRdb's version contains in-frame clones alone and is incomplete. That table supplies the V and J calls and clone size; D and trimming were determined from the DNA. The sample has fewer than 35,000 clones, 85% to 90% seen once. The origin of this receptor is a man at least 80 years old with acute or convalescent COVID-19. The chain couples TRBV18 to TRBJ1-4; no definite D call. The sequenced material came from peripheral blood. The CDR3 DNA sequence: TGTGCCAGCTCACCCCTAGCAACTAATGAAAAACTGTTTTTT. It is translated as CASSPLATNEKLFF.